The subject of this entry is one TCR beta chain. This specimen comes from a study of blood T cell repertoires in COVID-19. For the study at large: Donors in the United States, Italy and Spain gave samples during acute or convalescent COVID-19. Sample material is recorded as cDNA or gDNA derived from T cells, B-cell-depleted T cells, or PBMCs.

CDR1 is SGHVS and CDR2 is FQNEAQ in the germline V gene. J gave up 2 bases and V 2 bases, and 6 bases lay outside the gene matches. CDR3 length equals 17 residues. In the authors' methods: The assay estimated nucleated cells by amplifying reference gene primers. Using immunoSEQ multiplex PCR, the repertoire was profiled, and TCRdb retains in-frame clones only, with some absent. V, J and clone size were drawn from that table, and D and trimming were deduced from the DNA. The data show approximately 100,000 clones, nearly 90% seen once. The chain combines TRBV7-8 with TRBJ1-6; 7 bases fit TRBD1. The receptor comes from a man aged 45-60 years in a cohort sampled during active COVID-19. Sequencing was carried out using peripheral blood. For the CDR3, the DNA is TGTGCCAGCAGCTTAACGACAGGGAGGACCTATAATTCACCCCTCCACTTT. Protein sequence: CASSLTTGRTYNSPLHF.